These 18 T cell receptor beta chains were sequenced from one sample in a study of healthy donors' naive CD4 and CD8 T cells. TCR libraries were built from approximately 0.55 ug of total RNA by linear amplification. In TCRdb, the reads were re-called with MiXCR into one record per CDR3 protein. The sample lists approximately 180,000 distinct CDR3 sequences, over 60% occurring once. Material for sequencing was naive CD4+ and CD8+ T cells sorted from blood, pooled from several donors. The receptors derive from a pool of human donors in good health; the sample pools cells from several healthy donors.

The chain carries TRBV29-1 and TRBJ1-2; 12 nucleotides agree with TRBD1. This CDR3 spans 14 amino acids. The trim removed 6 bases at V and 8 bases at J, leaving 10 bases unmatched. Germline CDR1 and CDR2: SQVTM and ANQGSEA. As DNA, the CDR3 is TGCAGCGTGGATCCGGGACAGGGGGCGCAAGGCTACACCTTC. Translation gives CSVDPGQGAQGYTF.

This chain links TRBV29-1 with TRBJ1-2, with D possibly being TRBD1 (5 bases). CDR1 and CDR2 from the germline V gene are SQVTM and ANQGSEA. V was cut by 6 bases and J by 2 bases, with 19 bases left in between. The CDR3 is made up of 15 amino acids. DNA of the CDR3: TGCAGCGTCGCGCCGGCAGGGCGCACAAACTATGGCTACACCTTC. Its translation: CSVAPAGRTNYGYTF.

The genes are TRBV6-5 and TRBJ2-5, with D unresolved. The CDR3 sequence is 14 residues long. CDR1 and CDR2 from the germline V gene are MNHEY and SVGAGI. The V gene lost 6 bases and the J gene lost 1 base, with 12 bases spanning the gap. CDR3 nucleotide sequence: TGTGCCAGCAGCCTCGGACGATCCCAAGAGACCCAGTACTTC. This translates into CASSLGRSQETQYF.

V usage is TRBV5-1 and J usage is TRBJ1-5, with TRBD1 as a possible D gene (6 bases). The CDR3 totals 15 residues. Between the trimmed V and J ends, which lost 0 bases and 6 bases, there was a span of 13 bases. The V gene's germline CDR1 is SGHRS and CDR2 YFSETQ. CDR3 nucleotides: TGCGCCAGCAGCTTGGGTCAGGGGACCGGTCAGCCCCAGCATTTT. This codes for CASSLGQGTGQPQHF.

J is TRBJ2-5 and V is TRBV11-2, with D possibly matching TRBD2 (5 bases). From germline, CDR1 is SGHAT and CDR2 FQNNGV. CDR3 length: 16 residues. V was clipped by 2 bases and J by 2 bases, with 15 bases between them. The CDR3, as DNA: TGTGCCAGCAGCTTATTTGGGCGTGAGCGGCAAGAGACCCAGTACTTC. The encoded protein is CASSLFGRERQETQYF.

The V and J genes are TRBV12-3 or TRBV12-4 and TRBJ1-1; a possible D gene is TRBD1 (6 bases). The CDR3 consists of 14 residues. The V end lost 5 bases, the J end lost 7 bases, and 17 bases lay between the germline ends. CDR3 sequence reads: CASSRGTGRVEAFF. The CDR3 DNA follows: TGTGCCAGCAGTAGGGGAACAGGGAGGGTTGAAGCTTTCTTT.

V is TRBV4-1 and J is TRBJ1-2, with 8 positions matching TRBD1. Trimming cost V 1 base and J 2 bases; bases outside gene matches: 3. The CDR3 totals 15 residues. Per germline, CDR1 MGHRA and CDR2 YSYEKL. CDR3 nucleotides: TGCGCCAGCAGCCAAGCCCGGACAGGGAACTATGGCTACACCTTC. This codes for CASSQARTGNYGYTF.

For the CDR3, the DNA is TGTGCCAGTAGTCGAAGGATGCTGGCGGGGGAGACCCAGTACTTC. This encodes CASSRRMLAGETQYF. This sequence joins TRBV19 and TRBJ2-5; tentative D call: TRBD2 (6 bases). Germline loops: CDR1 LNHDA, CDR2 SQIVND (reference sequence). The CDR3 totals 15 residues. V lost 5 bases, J lost 5 bases, and 18 bases lay in between.

The chain has TRBV19 and TRBJ1-2; unclear D gene. The germline V gene encodes CDR1 LNHDA and CDR2 SQIVND (reference sequence). V lost 3 bases and J 2 bases, leaving 7 bases between the germline ends. The CDR3 length is 13 residues. CDR3: CASSMGSNYGYTF. DNA of the CDR3: TGTGCCAGTAGTATGGGATCGAACTATGGCTACACCTTC.

The CDR3 DNA reads as TGCGCCAGCAGCTTGGCACGGACGGAGAACACTGAAGCTTTCTTT. It yields the protein CASSLARTENTEAFF. The chain recombines TRBV5-1 with TRBJ1-1; D remains unclear. This CDR3 spans 15 amino acids. V lost 0 bases and J lost 1, with 10 bases in between. The germline V gene has CDR1 SGHRS and CDR2 YFSETQ.

The V and J genes are TRBV6-5 and TRBJ1-1, with D possibly matching TRBD1 (5 bases). There are 13 residues in the CDR3. Germline CDR1 reads MNHEY; CDR2 reads SVGAGI. V dropped 2 bases and J dropped 6 bases, with 10 bases sitting between them. The CDR3 sequence is CASSYARVAEAFF. CDR3 bases: TGTGCCAGCAGTTACGCCAGGGTCGCTGAAGCTTTCTTT.

The gene calls are TRBV28 and TRBJ1-6, with 7 bases identical to TRBD1. The CDR3 length is 15 residues. From germline, CDR1 is MDHEN and CDR2 SYDVKM. J lost 8 bases, V lost 3 bases, and 7 bases had no gene match. CDR3 in amino acids: CASSLETGSDSPLHF. The CDR3 DNA reads TGTGCCAGCAGTTTGGAGACAGGGAGTGATTCACCCCTCCACTTT.

There are a few counts of this clonotype. The V gene is TRBV5-1, the J gene TRBJ1-1, with unresolved D. The CDR3 covers 14 residues. Germline V gene data show CDR1 as SGHRS and CDR2 as YFSETQ. The ends were cut back, 5 bases at V and 6 bases at J, with 17 bases in the middle. In nucleotides, the CDR3 is TGCGCCAGCAGGGCAGGAGCCGGAGTTGCTGAAGCTTTCTTT. Its protein product is CASRAGAGVAEAFF. Variable domain in full (rest from reference TRBV5-1 and TRBJ1-1): KAGVTQTPRYLIKTRGQQVTLSCSPISGHRSVSWYQQTPGQGLQFLFEYFSETQRNKGNFPGRFSGRQFSNSRSEMNVSTLELGDSALYLCASRAGAGVAEAFFGQGTRLTVV.

This clonotype was seen only a few times. The CDR3 region is CASSFRRDTEAFF. DNA of the CDR3: TGTGCCAGCAGTTTTCGGAGGGACACTGAAGCTTTCTTT. The chain combines TRBV12-3 or TRBV12-4 with TRBJ1-1; D call uncertain. The ends were cut back, 3 bases at V and 3 bases at J, with 8 bases in the middle. The CDR3 loop spans 13 amino acids.

This clonotype was observed a handful of times. The V gene is TRBV27, the J gene TRBJ2-5; D gene ambiguous. The ends were cut back, 7 bases at V and 5 bases at J, with 17 bases in the middle. The CDR3 loop spans 14 amino acids. The germline V gene encodes CDR1 MNHEY and CDR2 SMNVEV (reference sequence). The CDR3 sequence: CASMQYYGAETQYF. In DNA form, the CDR3 reads TGTGCCAGCATGCAGTACTACGGCGCGGAGACCCAGTACTTC.

This clonotype was observed a few times. The chain uses TRBV29-1 and TRBJ2-7, with 11 bases matching TRBD1. Germline trimming cut 7 bases from V and 5 bases from J; bases unmatched to any gene: 4. The length of the CDR3 is 12 residues. Germline V gives CDR1 SQVTM, CDR2 ANQGSEA. This chain's CDR3 is CSAGQGADEQYF. The CDR3 DNA is TGCAGCGCCGGACAGGGGGCGGACGAGCAGTACTTC.

CDR3 loop: CASSQVRFGYYEQYF. The CDR3 region has the DNA TGCGCCAGCAGCCAAGTAAGATTTGGGTACTACGAGCAGTACTTC. The rearrangement joins TRBV4-3 to TRBJ2-7; the D is unclear. This CDR3 has 15 residues. Trimming pared 1 base from V and 3 bases from J, leaving 13 bases between. The germline gives CDR1 LGHNA, CDR2 YSLEER.

The chain links TRBV27 to TRBJ1-1, with unresolved D. Germline-derived CDR1 and CDR2 are MNHEY and SMNVEV (reference sequence). The CDR3 loop spans 15 amino acids. Trimming took 3 bases from V and 0 from J, leaving 11 bases between them. CDR3 sequence (DNA): TGTGCCAGCAGTTTCTTCGGACGGCTGAACACTGAAGCTTTCTTT. Residues: CASSFFGRLNTEAFF.